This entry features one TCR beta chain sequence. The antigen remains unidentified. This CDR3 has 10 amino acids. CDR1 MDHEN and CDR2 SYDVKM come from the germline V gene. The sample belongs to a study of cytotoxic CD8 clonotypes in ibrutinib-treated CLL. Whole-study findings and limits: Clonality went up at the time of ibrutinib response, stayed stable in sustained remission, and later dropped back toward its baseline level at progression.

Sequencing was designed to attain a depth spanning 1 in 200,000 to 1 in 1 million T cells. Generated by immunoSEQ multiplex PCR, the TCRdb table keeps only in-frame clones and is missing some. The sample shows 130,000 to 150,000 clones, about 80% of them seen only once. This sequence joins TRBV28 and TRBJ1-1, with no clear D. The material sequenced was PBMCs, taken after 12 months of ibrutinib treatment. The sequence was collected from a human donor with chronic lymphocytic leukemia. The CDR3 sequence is CGSGRTEAFF. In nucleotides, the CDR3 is TGTGGTTCGGGTAGGACTGAAGCTTTCTTT. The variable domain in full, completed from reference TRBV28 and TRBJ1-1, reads DVKVTQSSRYLVKRTGEKVFLECVQDMDHENMFWYRQDPGLGLRLIYFSYDVKMKEKGDIPEGYSVSREKKERFSLILESASTNQTSMYLCGSGRTEAFFGQGTRLTVV.